This TCR beta chain was captured in a study of yellow fever vaccine responses in identical twins. Study results and limitations: Reportedly, twins' vaccine T cell responses looked partly convergent and partly personalized.

The CDR3 spans 15 residues. V was pared by 2 bases and J by 1 base, with 12 bases between. Germline V CDR1 and CDR2: SNHLY, FYNNEI. TCRdb passed the RT-PCR reads through MiXCR, listing each CDR3 protein once. The sample contains some 20,000 distinct CDR3 sequences, around two thirds of which appear only once. With respect to this clonotype: Its target is not known.

This rearrangement joins TRBV2 to TRBJ2-7; D gene unclear. Source: T cells from blood (PBMCs), unsorted or a sorted subset (not recorded which), taken before or after yellow fever vaccination (not recorded which). The receptor comes from a woman aged 18-30 years who received the yellow fever vaccine. CDR3 amino acids: CASSEQASPSYEQYV. In nucleotides, the CDR3 is TGTGCCAGCAGTGAACAGGCGAGTCCGTCCTACGAGCAGTACGTC.